This T cell receptor (beta chain) appears in the sequencing data of a study of blood T cell repertoires in COVID-19 (dated by TCRdb to the early 2020s). Background on the whole study: Samples covering the acute and convalescent phases of COVID-19 were provided by collaborators in the United States, Italy and Spain. The material from the prospective study consisted of cDNA or gDNA derived from T cells, B-cell-depleted T cells, or PBMCs. The dataset comprised deeply sampled blood TCRbeta repertoires from subjects exposed to, actively infected with, or recovered from COVID-19. The repertoires were released in a freely available public database intended as a resource for research on the immune response to SARS-CoV-2. Samples were obtained from the ongoing ImmuneRACE study (first 160 participants) and from 950 to 1,500 subjects provided by 6 global collaborators. The sample metadata nearly always contained a de-identified subject ID, COVID-19 status, age in years and sex. Where HLA class I and class II types were available, the types were taken from metadata supplied by the sample provider, not from assay-based typing. Beyond this particular receptor, the publication reports: Clinical and demographic metadata were provided uncurated, with the amount varying by source and participant.

V loses 4 bases, J loses 2 bases, and the germline ends lie 10 bases apart. Counted from cysteine to phenylalanine, this CDR3 has 14 amino acids. Only CDR3 DNA remains: 42 bases, in frame from the first base. For CDR1 and CDR2, the germline V gene (reference sequence) lists SEHNR and FQNEAQ. TCRbeta CDR3 regions were amplified from genomic DNA using the immunoSEQ Assay, a bias-controlled multiplex PCR. As for how the authors treated the data: Within the assay, amplification of reference gene primers was used to estimate how many nucleated cells each sample contained. To quantify the absolute abundance of each unique TCRbeta CDR3 rearrangement, sequence reads were collapsed and filtered. Productive Simpson clonality was computed per sample as the square root of Simpson's diversity index over productive rearrangements. In TCRdb, the immuneACCESS table is reduced to in-frame sequences with V and J assigned. These tables do not hold every clone; where another copy was compared, an unresolved V gene accounts for under half, and the others remain unexplained. From that table come the V and J calls and clone size; the DNA was used to work out D and trimming. The sample data list about 160,000 clones, and approximately 86% of these were observed just once. The ten largest clones capture 6.5% to 8.5% of the sample.

As regards this clone: Its target antigen remains unknown. No qualities accompany the bases; no much larger clone lies one base away.

One collaborating source in Seattle enrolled patients during active infection and followed them longitudinally through the course of disease. The collaborating institutions used their own protocols to collect whole blood in K2EDTA tubes. Collaborator samples were shipped for TCRbeta analysis as frozen whole blood, isolated PBMCs, or DNA extracted from either sample type. Sequenced input: peripheral blood. This receptor chain uses TRBV7-9 and TRBJ2-3; the D gene is not confidently resolved. This sequence originates from a woman between 40 and 55 years old with COVID-19, enrolled during active disease. CDR3 loop: CASSSPFLTDTQYF. The base sequence is TGTGCCAGCAGCTCTCCCTTCCTCACAGATACGCAGTATTTT.